The present T cell receptor (beta chain) was sequenced within a study of human T cells and chemical hapten exposure. Study background: Patients' scalps got diphenylcyclopropenone weekly throughout the approximately 25-week study.

V was clipped by 2 bases and J by 1 base, with 6 bases between them. The CDR3 runs to 13 residues. Germline-derived CDR1 and CDR2 are DFQATT and SNEGSKA (reference sequence). As concerns this clonotype: Its specificity is unknown.

The time point is: pre-sensitization, week 0. Noted treatment: therapeutic diphenylcyclopropenone sensitization with weekly scalp DPC. The study, taken as a whole, reports: There were significantly more large CDR3 similarity clusters among expanded TCRs than among controls. The study found that DPC sensitization did not change TCRs above 1 in 1000 frequency.

The library tagged each cDNA molecule with unique molecular identifiers. MiXCR, applied by TCRdb to the RACE reads, yields one record per CDR3 protein. The table lists about 350,000 distinct CDR3 sequences, around 5.5% of them singletons. The sequence came from a young woman with alopecia areata. Some clones in this sample may be carry-over from other donors' samples. Specimen: whole blood, collected in connection with sensitization to the hapten diphenylcyclopropenone (DPC). The chain combines TRBV20-1 with TRBJ1-3; no clear D. Here the CDR3 reads CSARRDSGNTIYF. The DNA of the CDR3 is TGCAGTGCTAGAAGGGATTCTGGAAACACCATATATTTT.